Below, 30 T cell receptor beta chains from the same sample are listed, as sequenced in a study of T cell responses to AZD1222 COVID-19 vaccine (dated by TCRdb to the early 2020s). Library preparation used the immunoSEQ multiplex PCR assay. This is the immuneACCESS table as TCRdb keeps it, with only in-frame sequences that have V and J called. A part of the clones is gone; compared with another copy, unresolved V genes explain less than half, and the rest is unexplained. The sample profile shows about 55,000 clones; around 90% of them were found once. In total, the top ten clones hold less than 2% of the sample. In the paper's terms, the time point label means: baseline before first vaccination. The specimen comprised peripheral blood, sampled on day 0 of AZD1222 vaccination. All receptors come from an adult in good health.

The chain joins TRBV25-1 to TRBJ1-4; a possible D gene is TRBD1 (6 bases). Per the germline V gene, CDR1 is MGHDK and CDR2 is SYGVNS. Trimming pared 1 base from V and 0 bases from J, leaving 9 bases between. CDR3 length: 16 residues. This chain's CDR3 is CASSELDRSTNEKLFF. The CDR3 bases are TGTGCCAGCAGTGAATTGGACAGATCAACTAATGAAAAACTGTTTTTT.

This clone was seen a single time. The CDR3 loop reads CASSLTQGLGGNTIYF. Written as DNA, the CDR3 is TGTGCCAGCAGTTTGACCCAGGGACTGGGGGGAAACACCATATATTTT. The chain joins TRBV6-5 to TRBJ1-3; D perhaps matches TRBD1 (5 bases). Per germline, CDR1 MNHEY and CDR2 SVGAGI. The CDR3 is made up of 16 amino acids. The V end was cut by 4 bases, the J end by 4 bases, with 17 bases between.

The chain combines TRBV20-1 with TRBJ1-5, with D tentatively TRBD1 (6 bases). This CDR3 comprises 11 residues. From germline, CDR1 is DFQATT and CDR2 SNEGSKA (reference sequence). Trimming took off 1 base at V and 15 bases at J, with 13 bases between the two ends. CDR3 DNA: TGCAGTGCTAGAGCTCAGGGGAACCCGCATTTT. This sequence encodes CSARAQGNPHF.

This chain uses TRBV15 with TRBJ1-4, with a possible D match to TRBD1 (5 bases). This CDR3 spans 15 amino acids. CDR1 is LNHNV and CDR2 is YYDKDF in the germline V gene (reference sequence). V was cut by 4 bases and J by 7 bases, with 16 bases left in between. The CDR3 nucleotides are TGTGCCACCAGCATAAGGACACTCCTGGGTGAAAAACTGTTTTTT. Translated: CATSIRTLLGEKLFF.

The chain links TRBV30 to TRBJ2-7, with TRBD2 identical over 8 bases. CDR1 and CDR2 from the germline V gene are GTSNPN and SVGIG (reference sequence). The CDR3 loop spans 14 amino acids. Trimming removed 2 bases from V and 3 bases from J; junction bases left unmatched: 6. Written as DNA, the CDR3 is TGTGCCTGGAGTCTGTCTCTAGCGGGCTACGAGCAGTACTTC. Amino acids: CAWSLSLAGYEQYF.

This clone was seen once. CDR3 amino acids: CASSLTPDNTDTQYF. The DNA for the CDR3 is TGTGCCAGCAGCTTGACGCCGGACAACACAGATACGCAGTATTTT. The chain has TRBV5-6 and TRBJ2-3; a weak D match, TRBD1 (5 bases). CDR3 length: 15 amino acids. V lost 1 base to trimming and J lost 2 bases, with 11 bases between them. From germline, CDR1 is SGHDT and CDR2 YYEEEE.

This clone was picked up one time. CDR3 sequence reads: CATSDWGAETQYF. The CDR3 nucleotides are TGTGCCACCAGTGACTGGGGGGCCGAGACCCAGTACTTC. This chain uses TRBV24-1 with TRBJ2-5; either TRBD1 or TRBD2 may supply D (6 bases each). Germline lookup yields CDR1 KGHDR and CDR2 SFDVKD. Trimming shortened V by 4 bases and J by 5 bases, and 10 bases separated the two germline ends. The CDR3 has 13 residues.

V is TRBV7-7 and J is TRBJ2-7, with D perhaps assigned TRBD1 or TRBD2 (5 bases each). V was cut by 5 bases and J by 5 bases, with 13 bases left in between. CDR1 and CDR2 from the germline V gene are SSHAT and FNYEAQ (reference sequence). The CDR3 runs 13 residues. The CDR3 loop reads CASSPSEGNEQYF. DNA of the CDR3: TGTGCCAGCAGCCCAAGTGAGGGGAACGAGCAGTACTTC.

The chain carries TRBV19 and TRBJ1-6; 9 positions agree with TRBD1. CDR3 length: 17 amino acids. V was pared by 9 bases and J by 10 bases, with 19 bases of the junction left unmatched. Germline V lookup: CDR1 LNHDA, CDR2 SQIVND (reference sequence). CDR3 loop: CASRPLPAGTGWSPLHF. The DNA for the CDR3 is TGTGCCAGCCGTCCCCTCCCCGCCGGGACAGGGTGGTCACCCCTCCACTTT.

This clone appeared a single time. The gene calls are TRBV28 and TRBJ2-7, with D possibly matching TRBD2 (5 bases). V lost 8 bases, J lost 3 bases, and 8 bases lay in between. The CDR3 runs to 11 residues. Germline lookup yields CDR1 MDHEN and CDR2 SYDVKM. The CDR3 loop is CASATIYEQYF. The CDR3 DNA sequence: TGTGCCAGCGCGACTATCTACGAGCAGTACTTC. The full variable domain, completed using reference TRBV28 and TRBJ2-7, is DVKVTQSSRYLVKRTGEKVFLECVQDMDHENMFWYRQDPGLGLRLIYFSYDVKMKEKGDIPEGYSVSREKKERFSLILESASTNQTSMYLCASATIYEQYFGPGTRLTVT.

V is TRBV25-1 and J is TRBJ1-2, with TRBD1 as a possible D gene (5 bases). Germline V gene data show CDR1 as MGHDK and CDR2 as SYGVNS. This CDR3 is built from 14 residues. Trimming pared 5 bases from V and 3 bases from J, leaving 13 bases between. The CDR3 nucleotides read TGTGCCAGCAGTCTATTAGACAGAGACTATGGCTACACCTTC. Its protein product is CASSLLDRDYGYTF.

This chain joins TRBV28 and TRBJ1-2; the D gene is possibly TRBD1 (6 bases). V was shortened by 2 bases and J by 0 bases, with 13 bases between the two germline ends. The CDR3 is 16 amino acids. Germline CDR1 is MDHEN and CDR2 is SYDVKM. CDR3 amino acids: CASSLGGATANYGYTF. CDR3 DNA: TGTGCCAGCAGTTTAGGGGGGGCGACAGCTAACTATGGCTACACCTTC.

The chain uses TRBV28 and TRBJ1-1, with 8 bases lining up with TRBD1. Trimming at V came to 2 bases and at J to 5 bases, leaving 4 bases not matched to a gene. Per the germline V gene, CDR1 is MDHEN and CDR2 is SYDVKM. The CDR3 length is 14 residues. The CDR3 loop reads CASSLVRGRTEAFF. Here the CDR3 DNA reads TGTGCCAGCAGTTTAGTCAGGGGGCGAACTGAAGCTTTCTTT.

The chain combines TRBV25-1 with TRBJ1-1, with TRBD1 identical over 8 bases. This CDR3 has 14 amino acids. CDR1 and CDR2 (germline): MGHDK, SYGVNS. V shed 4 bases, J shed 5 bases, and the junction held 6 bases outside the gene matches. The CDR3 DNA is TGTGCCAGCAGTGGCAGGGGGCTTGGAACTGAAGCTTTCTTT. Protein sequence: CASSGRGLGTEAFF.

A few counts support this clone. V and J are TRBV2 and TRBJ2-3; D is ambiguous. Germline loops: CDR1 SNHLY, CDR2 FYNNEI. This CDR3 is built from 14 residues. V gave up 6 bases and J gave up 2 bases, with 12 bases separating them. The CDR3 loop reads CASRNNLYTDTQYF. The CDR3 coding sequence is TGTGCCAGCAGGAATAACCTATACACAGATACGCAGTATTTT.

The chain recombines TRBV11-3 with TRBJ2-2; weak D call: TRBD2 (5 bases). Per the germline V gene, CDR1 is SGHNT and CDR2 is YENEEA. V was cut by 5 bases and J by 3 bases, with 10 bases left in between. The CDR3 contains 14 residues. CDR3 amino acids: CASSEVRDTGELFF. CDR3 bases: TGTGCCAGCAGCGAGGTGCGGGACACCGGGGAGCTGTTTTTT.

The chain uses TRBV15 and TRBJ1-1; 9 nucleotides align to TRBD1. The CDR3 loop spans 14 amino acids. After removal of 2 bases from V and 6 bases from J, the junction contained 4 bases not matched to a gene. Germline V gives CDR1 LNHNV, CDR2 YYDKDF (reference sequence). The CDR3 region is CATSRSQGAAEAFF. The CDR3 DNA is TGTGCCACCAGCAGATCACAGGGGGCCGCTGAAGCTTTCTTT.

The rearrangement uses TRBV3-1 (or the pseudogene TRBV3-2) and TRBJ2-3, with D possibly called TRBD1 or TRBD2 (6 bases each). Per germline, CDR1 LGHDT and CDR2 YNNKEL (reference sequence). The V end lost 6 bases, the J end lost 1 base, and 14 bases lay between the germline ends. CDR3 length: 15 amino acids. CDR3 sequence (DNA): TGTGCCAGCAGTGCCCGGGGGCCCCGCACAGATACGCAGTATTTT. It specifies CASSARGPRTDTQYF.

The genes are TRBV28 and TRBJ1-2; TRBD1 aligns across 7 bases. Trimming at V came to 6 bases and at J to 4 bases, leaving 8 bases not matched to a gene. The CDR3 has 14 residues. Looked up from germline, CDR1 is MDHEN and CDR2 is SYDVKM. This chain's CDR3 is CASRPTGSVYGYTF. The CDR3, as DNA: TGTGCCAGCAGACCGACAGGGAGCGTCTATGGCTACACCTTC.

This clone has just one count. The chain carries TRBV3-1 (or the pseudogene TRBV3-2) and TRBJ2-7; D remains ambiguous. Germline assignment: CDR1 LGHDT and CDR2 YNNKEL (reference sequence). Trimming stripped 3 bases from V and 2 bases from J, with 11 bases between. This CDR3 region has 14 residues. CDR3 coding DNA: TGTGCCAGCAGCCAGACCACCCTTGCCTACGAGCAGTACTTC. This translates into CASSQTTLAYEQYF.

The chain couples TRBV7-2 to TRBJ2-7; D ambiguous. This CDR3 has 14 residues. The ends were cut back, 5 bases at V and 6 bases at J, with 17 bases in the middle. Germline V gene data show CDR1 as SGHTA and CDR2 as FQGNSA. CDR3 protein: CASSPNLISFEQYF. The CDR3 DNA follows: TGTGCCAGCAGCCCGAACCTGATCAGCTTCGAGCAGTACTTC.

The V call is TRBV7-3, the J call TRBJ1-3; D not resolved. The CDR3 is 14 residues long. Trimming stripped 0 bases from V and 1 base from J, with 4 bases between. Germline values: CDR1 SGHTA, CDR2 FQGTGA. The CDR3: CASSLTGSGNTIYF. In nucleotides, the CDR3 is TGTGCCAGCAGCTTAACCGGTTCTGGAAACACCATATATTTT.

V is TRBV15 and J is TRBJ2-6; D is perhaps TRBD1 (5 bases). Germline loops: CDR1 LNHNV, CDR2 YYDKDF (reference sequence). The CDR3 has 17 amino acids. V lost 1 base to trimming and J lost 2 bases, with 12 bases between them. DNA of the CDR3: TGTGCCACCAGCAGAGTAGGATGGGGCACTGGGGCCAACGTCCTGACTTTC. This sequence encodes CATSRVGWGTGANVLTF.

CDR3 in DNA: TGTGCCAGCAGCGTAGGGGCAGGAGGAGGGGAGCTGTTTTTT. This translates into CASSVGAGGGELFF. The genes are TRBV9 and TRBJ2-2, with D perhaps matching TRBD2 (5 bases). CDR1 SGDLS and CDR2 YYNGEE come from the germline V gene. CDR3 size: 14 residues. The V end was cut by 0 bases, the J end by 8 bases, with 11 bases between. The complete variable domain, with remaining parts taken from reference TRBV9 and TRBJ2-2, reads DSGVTQTPKHLITATGQRVTLRCSPRSGDLSVYWYQQSLDQGLQFLIQYYNGEERAKGNILERFSAQQFPDLHSELNLSSLELGDSALYFCASSVGAGGGELFFGEGSRLTVL.

This sequence joins TRBV3-1 (or the pseudogene TRBV3-2) and TRBJ2-3; D may be TRBD2 (5 bases). Germline CDR1 reads LGHDT; CDR2 reads YNNKEL (reference sequence). The CDR3 loop spans 16 amino acids. Trimming took off 4 bases at V and 0 bases at J, with 14 bases between the two ends. CDR3 sequence: CASSRTSTSSTDTQYF. The CDR3 DNA reads TGTGCCAGCAGCCGAACGTCAACTAGTAGCACAGATACGCAGTATTTT.

This clone was recorded a few times. The rearrangement links TRBV11-2 to TRBJ2-1; D not resolved. CDR1 and CDR2 from the germline V gene are SGHAT and FQNNGV. Trimming pared 5 bases from V and 7 bases from J, leaving 9 bases between. The CDR3 extends over 12 amino acids. The CDR3: CASSPRINEQFF. CDR3 nucleotide sequence: TGTGCCAGCAGCCCCCGGATTAATGAGCAGTTCTTC. The whole variable domain, remainder taken from reference TRBV11-2 and TRBJ2-1, is EAGVAQSPRYKIIEKRQSVAFWCNPISGHATLYWYQQILGQGPKLLIQFQNNGVVDDSQLPKDRFSAERLKGVDSTLKIQPAKLEDSAVYLCASSPRINEQFFGPGTRLTVL.

The chain couples TRBV7-2 to TRBJ2-7; no reliable D call. The CDR3 length is 15 residues. Germline lookup yields CDR1 SGHTA and CDR2 FQGNSA. The germline V and J ends were trimmed by 0 bases and 5 bases, with 14 bases remaining between them. The CDR3 coding sequence is TGTGCCAGCAGCTTAGCGCTGGACGGGTTCCACGAGCAGTACTTC. Amino acid sequence: CASSLALDGFHEQYF.

V and J are TRBV28 and TRBJ1-2; a weak D match, TRBD1 (6 bases). Germline assignment: CDR1 MDHEN and CDR2 SYDVKM. The CDR3 extends over 14 amino acids. The V end was cut by 3 bases, the J end by 6 bases, with 14 bases between. Here the CDR3 reads CASSLAVQGHGYTF. The CDR3 bases are TGTGCCAGCAGTTTGGCGGTACAGGGACATGGCTACACCTTC.

The genes are TRBV5-5 and TRBJ2-7; D is possibly TRBD1 (6 bases). Germline CDR1 and CDR2: SGHKS and YYEKEE (reference sequence). The CDR3 covers 15 residues. V was clipped by 0 bases and J by 2 bases, with 12 bases between them. Here the CDR3 DNA reads TGTGCCAGCAGCTTGGAGGCAGGGGTTACCTACGAGCAGTACTTC. Its translation: CASSLEAGVTYEQYF.

In nucleotides, the CDR3 is TGTGCCAGCTCACCTTATGGGTTCGGGGTTGCCACTGAAGCTTTCTTT. Translating it yields CASSPYGFGVATEAFF. The chain combines TRBV18 with TRBJ1-1; D gene unclear. The CDR3 covers 16 residues. With 3 bases removed from V and 4 bases from J, the gap between germline ends came to 18 bases. CDR1 and CDR2 from the germline V gene are KGHSH and LQKENI.